These 11 T cell receptor beta chains originate from one sample sequenced in a study of blood T cell repertoires in COVID-19. This table comes from immunoSEQ multiplex PCR, and its TCRdb copy is limited to in-frame clones, with some not included. The data show approximately 300,000 clones, about 90% seen once. Material: PBMCs or T cells enriched from blood (not recorded which). The source is a woman in her twenties or thirties who had recovered from COVID-19.

The genes are TRBV7-8 and TRBJ1-5; weak D call: TRBD1 (6 bases). The CDR3 runs 14 residues. V lost 2 bases and J lost 5, with 10 bases in between. Germline CDR1 is SGHVS and CDR2 is FQNEAQ. The DNA of the CDR3 is TGTGCCAGCAGCTTAACTGGGGGCGATCAGCCCCAGCATTTT. It specifies CASSLTGGDQPQHF.

J is TRBJ1-1 and V is TRBV13; D may be TRBD1 (6 bases). The CDR3 sequence is 13 residues long. V lost 6 bases and J 9 bases, leaving 17 bases between the germline ends. Germline values: CDR1 PRHDT, CDR2 FYEKMQ (reference sequence). The CDR3 nucleotides are TGTGCCAGCAGGATAGGGCCCACAGGGAAAGCTTTCTTT. Protein sequence: CASRIGPTGKAFF.

The CDR3 region is CASSLVGETYNSPLHF. In DNA form, the CDR3 reads TGCGCCAGCAGCTTGGTTGGGGAGACCTATAATTCACCCCTCCACTTT. The chain recombines TRBV5-1 with TRBJ1-6; no definite D call. The CDR3 totals 16 residues. Germline CDR1 SGHRS, CDR2 YFSETQ. The V end lost 0 bases, the J end lost 2 bases, and 9 bases lay between the germline ends.

The chain couples TRBV5-1 to TRBJ1-2; D not resolved. The CDR3 is made up of 14 amino acids. Trimming left V 2 bases short and J 2 bases short, with 10 bases between. Germline V CDR1 and CDR2: SGHRS, YFSETQ. The CDR3 bases are TGCGCCAGCAGCTTCGGGGAAGGGAACTATGGCTACACCTTC. Amino acids: CASSFGEGNYGYTF.

This chain links TRBV5-1 with TRBJ2-2; 7 bases are shared with TRBD1. The length of the CDR3 is 14 residues. Losses at the gene ends were 4 bases for V and 7 bases for J; bases not matched to a gene: 7. CDR1 and CDR2 (germline): SGHRS, YFSETQ. The CDR3: CASSGMTGLGELFF. The CDR3 nucleotides are TGCGCCAGCAGCGGAATGACAGGGCTCGGGGAGCTGTTTTTT.

The J gene is TRBJ2-7, the V gene TRBV5-1, with D possibly matching TRBD1 (5 bases). CDR3 size: 12 residues. Germline CDR1 reads SGHRS; CDR2 reads YFSETQ. Trimming pared 4 bases from V and 7 bases from J, leaving 12 bases between. CDR3 bases: TGCGCCAGCAGCCTAGACAGACGGGAGCAGTACTTC. The encoded protein is CASSLDRREQYF.

The table lists this clone with a count of one. V is TRBV2 and J is TRBJ1-6, with no clear D. CDR1 and CDR2 (germline): SNHLY, FYNNEI. V was clipped by 2 bases and J by 9 bases, with 14 bases between them. The length of the CDR3 is 15 residues. The CDR3 bases are TGTGCCAGCAGTGAATCGCACCGACGGGGTTCACCCCTCCACTTT. The encoded protein is CASSESHRRGSPLHF.

CDR3 protein: CASSLGRNTEAFF. The CDR3 DNA follows: TGTGCCAGCAGCTTGGGCAGGAACACTGAAGCTTTCTTT. The genes are TRBV5-6 and TRBJ1-1; D gene unclear. Germline V lookup: CDR1 SGHDT, CDR2 YYEEEE. The V end was cut by 0 bases, the J end by 1 base, with 4 bases between. The CDR3 loop spans 13 amino acids.

To note about this clone: Other DNA variants within this sample encode the same CDR3. The chain couples TRBV10-1 to TRBJ1-2; D gene uncertain. The V gene lost 2 bases and the J gene lost 2 bases, with 6 bases spanning the gap. CDR1 WNHNN and CDR2 SYGVQD come from the germline V gene (reference sequence). This CDR3 comprises 13 residues. CDR3 sequence reads: CASSEAANYGYTF. CDR3 DNA sequence: TGCGCCAGCAGTGAGGCGGCAAACTATGGCTACACCTTC.

The sample holds a few counts of this clone. V and J are TRBV5-1 and TRBJ1-5; D may be TRBD1 (5 bases). This CDR3 region has 13 residues. The germline V gene has CDR1 SGHRS and CDR2 YFSETQ. Trimming stripped 2 bases from V and 9 bases from J, with 12 bases between. The CDR3 DNA reads as TGCGCCAGCAGCTTTGACAGCTCGCGGCCCCAGCATTTT. As protein: CASSFDSSRPQHF.

V is TRBV7-2 and J is TRBJ2-5; 11 nucleotides line up with TRBD2. The CDR3 has 15 amino acids. J lost 1 base, V lost 6 bases, and 4 bases had no gene match. In germline, CDR1 is SGHTA, CDR2 FQGNSA. The chain's CDR3 is CASRTSGGTQETQYF. DNA for the CDR3: TGTGCCAGCAGAACTAGCGGGGGTACCCAAGAGACCCAGTACTTC.